This T cell receptor (beta chain) was captured by sequencing in a study of blood T cell repertoires in COVID-19. Study as a whole: Sources were T cells, B-cell-depleted T cells, or PBMCs; the material itself was cDNA or gDNA.

Sequencing used immunoSEQ multiplex PCR; TCRdb keeps in-frame clones, though not all of them. The sample holds some 130,000 clones, roughly 88% seen once. This CDR3 contains 14 residues. Germline CDR1 and CDR2: LGHDT and YNNKEL (reference sequence). V lost 0 bases and J lost 7; bases outside the gene matches: 3. This receptor was identified in a man aged 50 or older with acute or convalescent COVID-19. Input material: peripheral blood. V is TRBV3-1 (or the pseudogene TRBV3-2) and J is TRBJ1-5; 7 bases align to TRBD1. In DNA, the CDR3 is TGTGCCAGCAGCCAAGACAGGGGGAGGCAGCCCCAGCATTTT. This codes for CASSQDRGRQPQHF.